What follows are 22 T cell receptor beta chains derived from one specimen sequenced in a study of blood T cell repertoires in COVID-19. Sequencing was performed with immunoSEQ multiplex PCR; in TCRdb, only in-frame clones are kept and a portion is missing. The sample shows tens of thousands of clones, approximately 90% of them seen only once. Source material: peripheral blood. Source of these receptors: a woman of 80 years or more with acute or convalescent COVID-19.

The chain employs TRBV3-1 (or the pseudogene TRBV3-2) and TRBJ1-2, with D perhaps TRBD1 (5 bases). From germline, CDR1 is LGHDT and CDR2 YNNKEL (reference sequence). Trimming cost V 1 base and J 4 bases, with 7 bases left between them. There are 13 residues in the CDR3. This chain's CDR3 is CASSQGQGYGYTF. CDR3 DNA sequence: TGTGCCAGCAGCCAAGGTCAGGGCTATGGCTACACCTTC.

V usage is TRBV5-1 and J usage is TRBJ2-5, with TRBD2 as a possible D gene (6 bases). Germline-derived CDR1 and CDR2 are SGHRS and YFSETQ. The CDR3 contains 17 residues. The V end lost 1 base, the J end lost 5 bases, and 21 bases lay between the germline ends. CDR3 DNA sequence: TGCGCCAGCAGCTTGACTATAGAATCGCTAGCGATGGAGACCCAGTACTTC. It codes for CASSLTIESLAMETQYF.

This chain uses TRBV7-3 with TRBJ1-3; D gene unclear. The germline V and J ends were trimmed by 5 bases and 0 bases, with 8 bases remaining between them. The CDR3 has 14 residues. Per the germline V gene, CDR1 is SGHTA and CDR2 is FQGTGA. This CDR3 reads CASSPADSGNTIYF. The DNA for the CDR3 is TGTGCCAGCAGCCCGGCGGACTCTGGAAACACCATATATTTT.

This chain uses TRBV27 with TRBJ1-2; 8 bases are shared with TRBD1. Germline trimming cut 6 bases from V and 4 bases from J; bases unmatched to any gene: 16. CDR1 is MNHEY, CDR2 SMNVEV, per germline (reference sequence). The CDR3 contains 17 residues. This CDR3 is CASSPLAGQGASYGYTF. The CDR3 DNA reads TGTGCCAGCAGCCCTCTGGCGGGGCAGGGGGCTTCCTATGGCTACACCTTC.

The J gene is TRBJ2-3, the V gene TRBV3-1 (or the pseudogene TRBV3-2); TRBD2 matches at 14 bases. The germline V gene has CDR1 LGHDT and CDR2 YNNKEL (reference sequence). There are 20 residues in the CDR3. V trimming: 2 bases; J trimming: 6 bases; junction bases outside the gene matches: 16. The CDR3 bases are TGTGCCAGCAGCCAAATCTTTCCGGGACTAGCGGGAGAAATCATGGATACGCAGTATTTT. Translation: CASSQIFPGLAGEIMDTQYF.

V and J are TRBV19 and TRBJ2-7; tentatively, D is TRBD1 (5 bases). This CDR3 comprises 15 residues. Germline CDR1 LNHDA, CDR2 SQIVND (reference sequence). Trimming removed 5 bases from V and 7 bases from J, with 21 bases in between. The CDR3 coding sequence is TGTGCCAGTAGTTCCCCAGGGAACTCGCGTATTGAGCAGTACTTC. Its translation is CASSSPGNSRIEQYF. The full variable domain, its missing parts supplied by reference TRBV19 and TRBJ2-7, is DGGITQSPKYLFRKEGQNVTLSCEQNLNHDAMYWYRQDPGQGLRLIYYSQIVNDFQKGDIAEGYSVSREKKESFPLTVTSAQKNPTAFYLCASSSPGNSRIEQYFGPGTRLTVT.

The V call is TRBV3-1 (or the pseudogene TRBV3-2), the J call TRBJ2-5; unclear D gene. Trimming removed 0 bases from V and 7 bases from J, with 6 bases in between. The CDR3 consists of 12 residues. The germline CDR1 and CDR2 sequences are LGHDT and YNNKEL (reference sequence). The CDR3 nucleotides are TGTGCCAGCAGCCAAGAACTTGGGACCCAGTACTTC. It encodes CASSQELGTQYF.

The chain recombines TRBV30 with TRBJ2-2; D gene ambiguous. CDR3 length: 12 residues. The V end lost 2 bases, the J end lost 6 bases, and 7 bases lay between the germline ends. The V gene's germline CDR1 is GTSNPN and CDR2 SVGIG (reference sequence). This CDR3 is CAWSFSPGELFF. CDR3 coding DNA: TGTGCCTGGAGTTTCAGTCCCGGGGAGCTGTTTTTT.

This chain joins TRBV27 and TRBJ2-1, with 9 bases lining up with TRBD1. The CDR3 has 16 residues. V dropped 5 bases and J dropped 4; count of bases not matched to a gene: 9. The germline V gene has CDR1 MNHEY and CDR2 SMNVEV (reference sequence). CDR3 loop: CASSPQDRGFYNEQFF. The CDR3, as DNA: TGTGCCAGCAGTCCCCAGGACAGGGGATTTTACAATGAGCAGTTCTTC.

This CDR3 reads CASSSGGVSNQPQHF. CDR3 DNA sequence: TGTGCCAGCAGCTCGGGCGGGGTCAGCAATCAGCCCCAGCATTTT. The chain combines TRBV7-8 with TRBJ1-5; D remains unclear. The CDR3 spans 15 residues. From germline, CDR1 is SGHVS and CDR2 FQNEAQ. The V gene lost 4 bases and the J gene lost 1 base, with 11 bases spanning the gap.

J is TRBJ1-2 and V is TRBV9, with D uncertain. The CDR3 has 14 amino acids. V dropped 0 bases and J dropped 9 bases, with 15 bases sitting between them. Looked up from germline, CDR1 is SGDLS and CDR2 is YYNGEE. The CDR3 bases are TGTGCCAGCAGCGTAGCTACTGAGGTTACACGCTACACCTTC. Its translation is CASSVATEVTRYTF.

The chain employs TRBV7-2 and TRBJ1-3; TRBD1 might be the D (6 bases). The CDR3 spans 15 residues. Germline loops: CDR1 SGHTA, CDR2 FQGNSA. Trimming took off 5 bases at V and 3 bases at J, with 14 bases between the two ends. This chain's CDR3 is CASSGLGAFGNTIYF. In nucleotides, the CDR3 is TGTGCCAGCAGCGGCCTGGGGGCTTTTGGAAACACCATATATTTT.

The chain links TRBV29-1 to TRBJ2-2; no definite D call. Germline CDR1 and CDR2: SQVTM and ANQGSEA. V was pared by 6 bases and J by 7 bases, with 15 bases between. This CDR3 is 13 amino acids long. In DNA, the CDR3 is TGCAGCGTGGTGCACCCGAGTGGCGGGGAGCTGTTTTTT. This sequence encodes CSVVHPSGGELFF.

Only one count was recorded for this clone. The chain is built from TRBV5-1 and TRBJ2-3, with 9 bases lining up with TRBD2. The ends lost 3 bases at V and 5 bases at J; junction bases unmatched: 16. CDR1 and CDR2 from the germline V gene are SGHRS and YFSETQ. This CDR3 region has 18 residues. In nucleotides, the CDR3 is TGCGCCAGCAGCTGGATAGGGCTAGCGGGGCTCTCCGGAGATACGCAGTATTTT. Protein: CASSWIGLAGLSGDTQYF.

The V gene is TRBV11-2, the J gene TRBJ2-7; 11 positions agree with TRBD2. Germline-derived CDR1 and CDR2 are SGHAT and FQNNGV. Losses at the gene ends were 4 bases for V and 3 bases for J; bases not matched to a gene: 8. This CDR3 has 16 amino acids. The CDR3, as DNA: TGTGCCAGCAGCTCCCGAACTAGCGGGGGTTACTACGAGCAGTACTTC. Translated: CASSSRTSGGYYEQYF.

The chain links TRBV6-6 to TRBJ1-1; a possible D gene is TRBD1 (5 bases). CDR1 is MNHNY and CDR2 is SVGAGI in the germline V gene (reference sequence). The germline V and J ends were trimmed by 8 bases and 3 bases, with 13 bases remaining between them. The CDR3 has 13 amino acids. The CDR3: CASESLRDTEAFF. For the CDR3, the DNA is TGTGCCAGCGAGAGCCTCAGGGACACTGAAGCTTTCTTT.

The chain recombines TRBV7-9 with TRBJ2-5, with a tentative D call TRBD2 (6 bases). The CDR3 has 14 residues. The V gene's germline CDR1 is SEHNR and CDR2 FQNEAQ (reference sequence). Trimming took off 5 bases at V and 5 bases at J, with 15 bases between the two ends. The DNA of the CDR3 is TGTGCCAGCAGCACAGAAACTGGGGGGGAGACCCAGTACTTC. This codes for CASSTETGGETQYF.

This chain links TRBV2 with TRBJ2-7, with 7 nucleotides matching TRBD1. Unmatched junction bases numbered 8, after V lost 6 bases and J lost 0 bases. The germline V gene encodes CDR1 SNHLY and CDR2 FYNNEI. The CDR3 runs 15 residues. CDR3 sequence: CASSNPGTASYEQYF. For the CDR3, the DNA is TGTGCCAGCAGCAACCCCGGGACAGCCTCCTACGAGCAGTACTTC.

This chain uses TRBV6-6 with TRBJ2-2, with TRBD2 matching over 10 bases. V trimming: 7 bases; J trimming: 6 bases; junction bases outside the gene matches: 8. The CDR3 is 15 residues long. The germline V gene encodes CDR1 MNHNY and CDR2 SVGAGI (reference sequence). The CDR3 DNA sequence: TGTGCCAGCATCAATCTAGCGGGAGTGGCCGGGGAGCTGTTTTTT. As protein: CASINLAGVAGELFF.

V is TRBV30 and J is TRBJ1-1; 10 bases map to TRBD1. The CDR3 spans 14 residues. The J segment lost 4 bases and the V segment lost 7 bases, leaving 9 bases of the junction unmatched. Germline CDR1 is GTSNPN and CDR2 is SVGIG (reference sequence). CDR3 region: CALIRRDRGTEAFF. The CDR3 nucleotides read TGTGCCTTAATAAGGAGGGACAGGGGCACTGAAGCTTTCTTT. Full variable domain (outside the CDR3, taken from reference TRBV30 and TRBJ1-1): SQTIHQWPATLVQPVGSPLSLECTVEGTSNPNLYWYRQAAGRGLQLLFYSVGIGQISSEVPQNLSASRPQDRQFILSSKKLLLSDSGFYLCALIRRDRGTEAFFGQGTRLTVV.

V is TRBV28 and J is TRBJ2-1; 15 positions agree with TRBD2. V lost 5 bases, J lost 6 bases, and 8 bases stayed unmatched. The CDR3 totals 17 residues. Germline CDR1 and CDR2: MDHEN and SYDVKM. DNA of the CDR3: TGTGCCAGCAGTCTATCAGGACTAGCGGGAGGGACCAATGAGCAGTTCTTC. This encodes CASSLSGLAGGTNEQFF. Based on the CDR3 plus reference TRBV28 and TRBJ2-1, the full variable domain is DVKVTQSSRYLVKRTGEKVFLECVQDMDHENMFWYRQDPGLGLRLIYFSYDVKMKEKGDIPEGYSVSREKKERFSLILESASTNQTSMYLCASSLSGLAGGTNEQFFGPGTRLTVL.

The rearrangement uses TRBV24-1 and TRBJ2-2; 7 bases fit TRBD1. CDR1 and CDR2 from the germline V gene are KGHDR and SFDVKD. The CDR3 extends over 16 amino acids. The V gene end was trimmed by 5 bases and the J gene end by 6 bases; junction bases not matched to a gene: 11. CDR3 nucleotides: TGTGCCACCAGTGCAAGGGGGCTTATGGGGGCCGGGGAGCTGTTTTTT. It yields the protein CATSARGLMGAGELFF.